The subject of this entry is one T cell receptor (beta chain). Antigen: not known. The data stem from a study of T cell responses to AZD1222 COVID-19 vaccine. Sequenced by immunoSEQ multiplex PCR; TCRdb stores in-frame clones only, minus some. Seen here are 90,000 or so clones, roughly 89% observed once, and the top ten hold approximately 5.3%. The CDR3 runs to 15 residues. After removal of 0 bases from V and 6 bases from J, the junction contained 4 bases not matched to a gene. Germline CDR1 and CDR2: MNHNS and SASEGT. General observations from the study: Among AZD1222 vaccinees, only 5 to 7 were seropositive at baseline. Once two AZD1222 doses were given, Spike-specific TCR breadth and depth went up.

The TCR sequence derives from an adult who received the AZD1222 COVID-19 vaccine. This chain joins TRBV6-1 and TRBJ2-2; 7 nucleotides align to TRBD1. The source material was peripheral blood, sampled 28 days after the second AZD1222 dose. CDR3 DNA sequence: TGTGCCAGCAGTGAAGCTGGGCAGGGGGCCGGGGAGCTGTTTTTT. Translated, it gives CASSEAGQGAGELFF.